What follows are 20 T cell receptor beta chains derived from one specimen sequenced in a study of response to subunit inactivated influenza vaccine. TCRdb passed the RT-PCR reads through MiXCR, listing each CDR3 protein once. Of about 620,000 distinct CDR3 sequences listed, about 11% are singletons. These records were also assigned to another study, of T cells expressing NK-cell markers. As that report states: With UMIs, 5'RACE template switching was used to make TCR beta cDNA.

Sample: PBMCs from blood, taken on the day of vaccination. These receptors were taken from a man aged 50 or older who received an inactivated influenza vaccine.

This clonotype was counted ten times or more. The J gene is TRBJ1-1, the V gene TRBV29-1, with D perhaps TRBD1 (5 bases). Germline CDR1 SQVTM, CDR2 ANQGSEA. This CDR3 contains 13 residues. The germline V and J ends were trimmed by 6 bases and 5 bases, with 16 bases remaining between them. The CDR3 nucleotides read TGCAGCGTGGTACGGGGGGAAAAAACTGAAGCTTTCTTT. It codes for CSVVRGEKTEAFF. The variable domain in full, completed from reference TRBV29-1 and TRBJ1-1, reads SAVISQKPSRDICQRGTSLTIQCQVDSQVTMMFWYRQQPGQSLTLIATANQGSEATYESGFVIDKFPISRPNLTFSTLTVSNMSPEDSSIYLCSVVRGEKTEAFFGQGTRLTVV.

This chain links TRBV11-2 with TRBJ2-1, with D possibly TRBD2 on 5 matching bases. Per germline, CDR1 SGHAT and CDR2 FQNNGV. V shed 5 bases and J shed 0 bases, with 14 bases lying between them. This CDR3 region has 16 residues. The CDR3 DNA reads TGTGCCAGCAGCCGGCGGGCGGATCGCTCCTACAATGAGCAGTTCTTC. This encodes CASSRRADRSYNEQFF.

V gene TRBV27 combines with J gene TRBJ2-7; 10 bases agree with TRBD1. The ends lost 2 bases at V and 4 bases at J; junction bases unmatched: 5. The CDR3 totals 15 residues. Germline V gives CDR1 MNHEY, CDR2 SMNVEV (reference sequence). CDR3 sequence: CASSLRTGGLYEQYF. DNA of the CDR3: TGTGCCAGCAGTTTACGGACAGGGGGATTATACGAGCAGTACTTC.

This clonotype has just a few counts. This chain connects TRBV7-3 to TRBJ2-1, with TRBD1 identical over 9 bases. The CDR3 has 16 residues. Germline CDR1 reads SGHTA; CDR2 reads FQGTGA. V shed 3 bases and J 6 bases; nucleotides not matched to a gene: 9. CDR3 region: CASSLTGTGFRNEQFF. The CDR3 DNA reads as TGTGCCAGCAGCTTGACCGGGACAGGGTTTCGCAATGAGCAGTTCTTC.

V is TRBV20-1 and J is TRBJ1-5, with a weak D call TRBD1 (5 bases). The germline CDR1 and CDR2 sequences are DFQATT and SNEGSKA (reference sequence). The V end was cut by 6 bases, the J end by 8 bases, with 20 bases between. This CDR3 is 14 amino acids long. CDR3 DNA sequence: TGCAGTGCCATAGCCGGGATAGGGGTCGAGCCCCAGCATTTT. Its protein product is CSAIAGIGVEPQHF.

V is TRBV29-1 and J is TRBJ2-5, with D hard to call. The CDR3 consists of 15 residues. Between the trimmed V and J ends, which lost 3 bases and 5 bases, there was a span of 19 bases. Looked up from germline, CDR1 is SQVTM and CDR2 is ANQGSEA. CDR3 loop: CSVDNGPIPVETQYF. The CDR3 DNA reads TGCAGCGTTGATAACGGACCAATCCCGGTGGAGACCCAGTACTTC.

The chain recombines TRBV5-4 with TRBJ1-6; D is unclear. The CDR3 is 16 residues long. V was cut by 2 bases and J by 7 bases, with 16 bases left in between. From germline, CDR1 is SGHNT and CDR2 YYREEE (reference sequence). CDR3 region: CASSFPAPDRNSPLHF. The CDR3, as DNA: TGTGCCAGCAGCTTTCCTGCGCCCGACCGAAATTCACCCCTCCACTTT.

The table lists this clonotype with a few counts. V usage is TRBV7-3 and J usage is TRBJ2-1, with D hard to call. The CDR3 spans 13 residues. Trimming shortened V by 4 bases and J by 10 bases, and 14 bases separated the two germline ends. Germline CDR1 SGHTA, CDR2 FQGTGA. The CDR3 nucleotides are TGTGCCAGCAGCTCAGGAGTCCGACACGAGCAGTTCTTC. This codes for CASSSGVRHEQFF.

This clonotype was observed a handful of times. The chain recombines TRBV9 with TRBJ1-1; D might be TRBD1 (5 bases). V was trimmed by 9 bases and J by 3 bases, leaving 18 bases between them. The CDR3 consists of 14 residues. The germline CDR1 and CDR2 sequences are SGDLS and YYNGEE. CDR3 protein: CATNRGETDTEAFF. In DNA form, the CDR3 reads TGTGCCACCAACCGGGGGGAGACGGACACTGAAGCTTTCTTT. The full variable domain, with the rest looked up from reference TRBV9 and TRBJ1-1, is DSGVTQTPKHLITATGQRVTLRCSPRSGDLSVYWYQQSLDQGLQFLIQYYNGEERAKGNILERFSAQQFPDLHSELNLSSLELGDSALYFCATNRGETDTEAFFGQGTRLTVV.

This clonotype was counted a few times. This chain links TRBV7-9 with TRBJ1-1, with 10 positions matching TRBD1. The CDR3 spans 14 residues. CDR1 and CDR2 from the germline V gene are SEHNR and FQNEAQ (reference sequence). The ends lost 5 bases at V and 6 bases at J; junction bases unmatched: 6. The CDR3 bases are TGTGCCAGCAGCCCTACGGGACAGGGGCCTGAAGCTTTCTTT. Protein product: CASSPTGQGPEAFF.

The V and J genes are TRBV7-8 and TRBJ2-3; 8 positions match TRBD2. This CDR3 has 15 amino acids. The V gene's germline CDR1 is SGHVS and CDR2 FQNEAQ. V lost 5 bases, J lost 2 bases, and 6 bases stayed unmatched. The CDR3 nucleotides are TGTGCCAGCAGCCCGATAGCGGGGAACACAGATACGCAGTATTTT. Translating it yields CASSPIAGNTDTQYF. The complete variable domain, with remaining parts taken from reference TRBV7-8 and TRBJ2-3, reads GAGVSQSPRYKVAKRGQDVALRCDPISGHVSLFWYQQALGQGPEFLTYFQNEAQLDKSGLPSDRFFAERPEGSVSTLKIQRTQQEDSAVYLCASSPIAGNTDTQYFGPGTRLTVL.

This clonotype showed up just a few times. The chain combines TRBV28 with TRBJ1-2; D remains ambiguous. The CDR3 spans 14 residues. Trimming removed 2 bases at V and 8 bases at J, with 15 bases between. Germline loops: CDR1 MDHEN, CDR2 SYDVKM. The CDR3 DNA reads TGTGCCAGCAGTTTAATGGCCGAGAGAAGGGGCTACACCTTC. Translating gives CASSLMAERRGYTF.

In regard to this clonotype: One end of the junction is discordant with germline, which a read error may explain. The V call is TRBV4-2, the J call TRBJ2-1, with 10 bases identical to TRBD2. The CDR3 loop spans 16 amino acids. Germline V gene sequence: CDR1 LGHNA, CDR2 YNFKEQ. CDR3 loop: CASSHSLAGVDNEHFF. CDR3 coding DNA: TGTGCCAGCAGCCATTCTCTAGCGGGAGTCGACAATGAGCACTTCTTC.

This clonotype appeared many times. The CDR3 loop is CASSPGTSGGGYEQYF. The DNA for the CDR3 is TGTGCCAGCAGCCCTGGGACTAGCGGGGGGGGCTACGAGCAGTACTTC. The chain couples TRBV4-2 to TRBJ2-7, with 16 bases that match TRBD2. The germline CDR1 and CDR2 sequences are LGHNA and YNFKEQ. Trimming removed 4 bases from V and 3 bases from J; junction bases left unmatched: 3. This CDR3 has 16 amino acids.

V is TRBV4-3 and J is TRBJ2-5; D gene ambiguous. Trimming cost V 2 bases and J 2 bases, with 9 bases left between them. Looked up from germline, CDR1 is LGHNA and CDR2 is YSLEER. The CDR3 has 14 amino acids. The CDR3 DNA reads TGCGCCAGCAGCCAACAAAACAGACAAGAGACCCAGTACTTC. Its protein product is CASSQQNRQETQYF.

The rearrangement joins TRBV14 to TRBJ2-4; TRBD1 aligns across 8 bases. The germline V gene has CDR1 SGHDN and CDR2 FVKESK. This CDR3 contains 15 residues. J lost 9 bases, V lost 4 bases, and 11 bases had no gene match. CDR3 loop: CASSLAGTGASIQYF. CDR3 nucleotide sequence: TGTGCCAGCAGCCTCGCCGGGACAGGAGCGTCCATTCAGTACTTC.

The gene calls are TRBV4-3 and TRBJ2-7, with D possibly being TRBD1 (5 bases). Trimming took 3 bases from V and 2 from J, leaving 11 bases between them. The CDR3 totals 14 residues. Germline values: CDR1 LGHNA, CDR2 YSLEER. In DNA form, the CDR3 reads TGCGCCAGCAGCCAGTCCGACAGACCCTACGAGCAGTACTTC. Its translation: CASSQSDRPYEQYF.

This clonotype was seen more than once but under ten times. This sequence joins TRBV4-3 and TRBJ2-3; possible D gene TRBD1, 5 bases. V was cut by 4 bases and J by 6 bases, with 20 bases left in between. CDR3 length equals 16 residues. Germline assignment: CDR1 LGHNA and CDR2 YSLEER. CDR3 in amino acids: CASSRGQSRQTDTQYF. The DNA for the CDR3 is TGCGCCAGCAGCCGGGGCCAAAGCCGACAGACGGATACGCAGTATTTT.

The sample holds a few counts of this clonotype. CDR3 DNA: TGCGCCAGCAGCTTGGAATGGAGGCGGGAGCTGTTTTTT. Translated, it gives CASSLEWRRELFF. This chain uses TRBV5-1 with TRBJ2-2, with D possibly matching TRBD2 (5 bases). Looked up from germline, CDR1 is SGHRS and CDR2 is YFSETQ. This CDR3 is built from 13 residues. V gave up 0 bases and J gave up 9 bases, with 9 bases separating them.

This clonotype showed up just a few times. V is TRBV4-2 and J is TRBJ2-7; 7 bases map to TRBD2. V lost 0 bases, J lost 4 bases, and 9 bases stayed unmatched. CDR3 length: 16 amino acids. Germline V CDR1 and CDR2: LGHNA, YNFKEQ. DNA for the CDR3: TGTGCCAGCAGCCAAGAGTACGCGGGAGTAGGATACGAGCAGTACTTC. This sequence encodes CASSQEYAGVGYEQYF.